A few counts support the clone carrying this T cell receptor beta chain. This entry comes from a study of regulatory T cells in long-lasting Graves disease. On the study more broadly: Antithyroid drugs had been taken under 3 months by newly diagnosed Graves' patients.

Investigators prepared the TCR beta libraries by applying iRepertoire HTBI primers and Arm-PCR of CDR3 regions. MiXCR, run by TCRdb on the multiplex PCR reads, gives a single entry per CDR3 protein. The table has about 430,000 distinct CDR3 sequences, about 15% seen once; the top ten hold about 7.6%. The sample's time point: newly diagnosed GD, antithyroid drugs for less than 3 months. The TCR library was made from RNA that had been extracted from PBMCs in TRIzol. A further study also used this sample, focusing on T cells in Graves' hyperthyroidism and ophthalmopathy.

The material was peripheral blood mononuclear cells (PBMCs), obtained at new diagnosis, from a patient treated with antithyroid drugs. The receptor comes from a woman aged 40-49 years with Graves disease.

The CDR3 DNA reads as TGCAGTGCTAGAGATGGAGGGCGACGGGGGAGCAACTATGGCTACACCTTC. It yields the protein CSARDGGRRGSNYGYTF. The V call is TRBV20-1, the J call TRBJ1-2; D possibly corresponds to TRBD1 (5 bases). With 0 bases removed from V and 2 bases from J, the gap between germline ends came to 19 bases. Germline CDR1 and CDR2: DFQATT and SNEGSKA (reference sequence). The CDR3 runs 17 residues.